Described below is a single T cell receptor (beta chain) sequence and its context. CDR3 length equals 15 residues. V gave up 3 bases and J gave up 1 base; unmatched junction bases: 4. The germline gives CDR1 SGHAT, CDR2 FQDESV (reference sequence). The entry originates in a study of blood T cell repertoires in COVID-19. Overall study: Whether acute or convalescent, the COVID-19 samples came from the United States, Italy and Spain.

The authors' processing: Estimation of nucleated cell counts relied on the amplification of reference gene primers. Repertoires were generated with immunoSEQ multiplex PCR, while TCRdb's copy carries only in-frame clones and drops some. V and J calls and clone size follow that table, whereas D and trimming were derived from the DNA. The data show 50,000 to 60,000 clones, with around nine tenths seen just once and roughly 8.4% held by the top ten. The TCR was taken from a man between 60 and 70 years old with active COVID-19. Material for sequencing was peripheral blood. The rearrangement uses TRBV11-1 and TRBJ2-3, with TRBD2 identical over 7 bases. The CDR3 DNA follows: TGTGCCAGCAGCTTGGCTAGCGGCCGCACAGATACGCAGTATTTT. It is translated as CASSLASGRTDTQYF.